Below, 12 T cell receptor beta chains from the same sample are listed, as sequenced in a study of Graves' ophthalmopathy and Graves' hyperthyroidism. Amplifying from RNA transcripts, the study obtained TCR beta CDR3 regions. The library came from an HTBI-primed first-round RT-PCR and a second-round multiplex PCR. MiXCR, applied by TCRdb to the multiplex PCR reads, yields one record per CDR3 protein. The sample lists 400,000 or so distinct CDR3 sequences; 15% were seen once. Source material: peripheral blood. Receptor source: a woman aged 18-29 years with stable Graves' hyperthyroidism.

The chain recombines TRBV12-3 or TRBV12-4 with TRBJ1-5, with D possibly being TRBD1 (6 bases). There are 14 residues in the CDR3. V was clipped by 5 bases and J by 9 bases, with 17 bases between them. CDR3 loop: CASSPGGPPGPQHF. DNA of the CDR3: TGTGCCAGCAGTCCGGGGGGCCCGCCGGGGCCCCAGCATTTT.

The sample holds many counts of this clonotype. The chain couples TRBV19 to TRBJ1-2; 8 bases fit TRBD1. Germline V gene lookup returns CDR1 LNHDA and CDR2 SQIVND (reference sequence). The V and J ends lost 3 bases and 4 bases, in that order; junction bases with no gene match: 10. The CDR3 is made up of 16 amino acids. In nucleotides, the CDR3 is TGTGCCAGTAGTATCTACGGGAACGACAGGGGCTATGGCTACACCTTC. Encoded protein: CASSIYGNDRGYGYTF. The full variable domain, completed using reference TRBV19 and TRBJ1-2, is DGGITQSPKYLFRKEGQNVTLSCEQNLNHDAMYWYRQDPGQGLRLIYYSQIVNDFQKGDIAEGYSVSREKKESFPLTVTSAQKNPTAFYLCASSIYGNDRGYGYTFGSGTRLTVV.

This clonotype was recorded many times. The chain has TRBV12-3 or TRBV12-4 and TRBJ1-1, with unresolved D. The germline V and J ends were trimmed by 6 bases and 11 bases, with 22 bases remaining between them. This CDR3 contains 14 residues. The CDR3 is CASSSSSLPGRAFF. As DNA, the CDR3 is TGTGCCAGCAGCTCGAGCTCCCTTCCCGGAAGGGCTTTCTTT.

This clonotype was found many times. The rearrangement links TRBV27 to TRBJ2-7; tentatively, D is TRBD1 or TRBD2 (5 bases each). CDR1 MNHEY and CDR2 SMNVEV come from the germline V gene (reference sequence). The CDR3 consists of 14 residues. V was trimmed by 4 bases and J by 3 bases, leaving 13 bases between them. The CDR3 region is CASSSSRGNYEQYF. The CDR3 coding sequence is TGTGCCAGCAGTTCTTCTCGGGGCAACTACGAGCAGTACTTC.

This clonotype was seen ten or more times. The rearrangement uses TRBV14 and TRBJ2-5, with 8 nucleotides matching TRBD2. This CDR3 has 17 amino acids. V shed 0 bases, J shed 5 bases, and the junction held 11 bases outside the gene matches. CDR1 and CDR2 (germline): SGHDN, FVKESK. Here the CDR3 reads CASSQERRVAGMETQYF. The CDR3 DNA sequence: TGTGCCAGCAGCCAAGAAAGGAGGGTAGCGGGGATGGAGACCCAGTACTTC.

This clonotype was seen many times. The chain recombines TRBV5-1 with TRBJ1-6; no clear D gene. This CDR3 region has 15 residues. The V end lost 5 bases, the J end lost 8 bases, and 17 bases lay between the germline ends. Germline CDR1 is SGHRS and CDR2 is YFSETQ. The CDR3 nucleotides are TGCGCCAGCAGGGCCGGCGAGGTGGCTTATTCACCCCTCCACTTT. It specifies CASRAGEVAYSPLHF.

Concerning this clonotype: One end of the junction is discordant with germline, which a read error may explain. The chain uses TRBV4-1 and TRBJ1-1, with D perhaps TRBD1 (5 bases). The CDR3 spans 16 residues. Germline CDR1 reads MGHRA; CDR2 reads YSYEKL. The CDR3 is CASSPTGTPGETEALF. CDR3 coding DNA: TGCGCCAGCAGCCCAACCGGGACCCCCGGGGAGACTGAAGCTTTGTTT.

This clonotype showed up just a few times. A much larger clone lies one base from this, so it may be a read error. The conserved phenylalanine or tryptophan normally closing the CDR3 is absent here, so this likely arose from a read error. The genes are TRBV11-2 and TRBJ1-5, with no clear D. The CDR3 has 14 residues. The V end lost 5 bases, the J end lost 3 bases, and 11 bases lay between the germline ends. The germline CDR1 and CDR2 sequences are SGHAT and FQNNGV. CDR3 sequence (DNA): TGTGCCAGCAGCCCCGGACGGAACAATCAGCCCCAGCATTTG. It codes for CASSPGRNNQPQHL.

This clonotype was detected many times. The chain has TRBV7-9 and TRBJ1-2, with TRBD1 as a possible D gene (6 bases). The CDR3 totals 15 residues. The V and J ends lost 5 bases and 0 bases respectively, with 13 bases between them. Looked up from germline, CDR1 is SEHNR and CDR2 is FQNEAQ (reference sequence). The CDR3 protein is CASSPSDRPNYGYTF. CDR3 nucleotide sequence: TGTGCCAGCAGCCCTTCGGACAGACCTAACTATGGCTACACCTTC. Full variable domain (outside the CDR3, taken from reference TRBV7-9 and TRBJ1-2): DTGVSQNPRHKITKRGQNVTFRCDPISEHNRLYWYRQTLGQGPEFLTYFQNEAQLEKSRLLSDRFSAERPKGSFSTLEIQRTEQGDSAMYLCASSPSDRPNYGYTFGSGTRLTVV.

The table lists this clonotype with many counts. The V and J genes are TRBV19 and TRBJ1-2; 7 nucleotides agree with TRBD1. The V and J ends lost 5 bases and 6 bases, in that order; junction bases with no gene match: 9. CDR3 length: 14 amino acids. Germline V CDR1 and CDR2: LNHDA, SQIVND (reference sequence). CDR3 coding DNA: TGTGCCAGTAGTCCCCGGACAGGATGGGATGGCTACACCTTC. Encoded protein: CASSPRTGWDGYTF.

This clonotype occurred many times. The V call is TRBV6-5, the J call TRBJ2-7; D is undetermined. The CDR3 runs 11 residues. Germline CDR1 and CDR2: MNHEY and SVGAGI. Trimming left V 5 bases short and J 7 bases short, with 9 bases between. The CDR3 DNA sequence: TGTGCCAGCAGTACTTTGGTGGAGCAGTACTTC. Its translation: CASSTLVEQYF.

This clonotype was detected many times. The CDR3 nucleotides are TGCGCCAGCACCGACTCCTTGGGTGGCTACACCTTC. Its translation: CASTDSLGGYTF. This rearrangement joins TRBV5-1 to TRBJ1-2; D unclear. V dropped 6 bases and J dropped 7 bases, with 13 bases sitting between them. The CDR3 is 12 residues long. Germline-derived CDR1 and CDR2 are SGHRS and YFSETQ.